This T cell receptor (beta chain) is from a study of blood T cell repertoires in COVID-19. About the study: PBMCs, B-cell-depleted T cells, or T cells were the source of the cDNA or gDNA that made up the material.

Germline CDR1 is SGHKS and CDR2 is YYEKEE (reference sequence). The J segment lost 4 bases and the V segment lost 4 bases, leaving 20 bases of the junction unmatched. CDR3 size: 19 residues. Per the original methods: For nucleated cells, counts were estimated from reference gene primer amplification. Here immunoSEQ multiplex PCR was the method, and the copy in TCRdb shows in-frame clones only, minus some. V and J calls and clone size are those listed in that table; D and trimming were worked out from the DNA. The table has about 90,000 clones, roughly 80% seen once. J is TRBJ2-5 and V is TRBV5-5, with TRBD1 matching 9 bases. This clonotype was obtained from a woman in her 70s with active or convalescent COVID-19. The sequencing sample was made of peripheral blood. The CDR3 reads CASSPRRPDRGGPGETQYF. The CDR3 DNA is TGTGCCAGCAGCCCCCGTCGTCCTGACAGGGGGGGTCCGGGAGAGACCCAGTACTTC.